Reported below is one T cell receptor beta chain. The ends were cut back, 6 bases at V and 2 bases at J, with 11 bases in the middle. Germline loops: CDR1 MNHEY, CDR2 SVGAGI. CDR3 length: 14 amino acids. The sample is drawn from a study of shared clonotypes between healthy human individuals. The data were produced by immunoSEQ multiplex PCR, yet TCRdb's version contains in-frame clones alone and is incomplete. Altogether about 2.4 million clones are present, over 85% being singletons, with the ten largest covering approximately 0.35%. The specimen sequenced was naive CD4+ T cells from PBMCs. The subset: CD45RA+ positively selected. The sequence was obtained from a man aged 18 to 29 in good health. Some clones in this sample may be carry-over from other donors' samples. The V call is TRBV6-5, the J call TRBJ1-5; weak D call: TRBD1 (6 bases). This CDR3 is CASRRGDGNQPQHF. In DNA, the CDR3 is TGTGCCAGCAGGAGGGGGGATGGCAATCAGCCCCAGCATTTT.